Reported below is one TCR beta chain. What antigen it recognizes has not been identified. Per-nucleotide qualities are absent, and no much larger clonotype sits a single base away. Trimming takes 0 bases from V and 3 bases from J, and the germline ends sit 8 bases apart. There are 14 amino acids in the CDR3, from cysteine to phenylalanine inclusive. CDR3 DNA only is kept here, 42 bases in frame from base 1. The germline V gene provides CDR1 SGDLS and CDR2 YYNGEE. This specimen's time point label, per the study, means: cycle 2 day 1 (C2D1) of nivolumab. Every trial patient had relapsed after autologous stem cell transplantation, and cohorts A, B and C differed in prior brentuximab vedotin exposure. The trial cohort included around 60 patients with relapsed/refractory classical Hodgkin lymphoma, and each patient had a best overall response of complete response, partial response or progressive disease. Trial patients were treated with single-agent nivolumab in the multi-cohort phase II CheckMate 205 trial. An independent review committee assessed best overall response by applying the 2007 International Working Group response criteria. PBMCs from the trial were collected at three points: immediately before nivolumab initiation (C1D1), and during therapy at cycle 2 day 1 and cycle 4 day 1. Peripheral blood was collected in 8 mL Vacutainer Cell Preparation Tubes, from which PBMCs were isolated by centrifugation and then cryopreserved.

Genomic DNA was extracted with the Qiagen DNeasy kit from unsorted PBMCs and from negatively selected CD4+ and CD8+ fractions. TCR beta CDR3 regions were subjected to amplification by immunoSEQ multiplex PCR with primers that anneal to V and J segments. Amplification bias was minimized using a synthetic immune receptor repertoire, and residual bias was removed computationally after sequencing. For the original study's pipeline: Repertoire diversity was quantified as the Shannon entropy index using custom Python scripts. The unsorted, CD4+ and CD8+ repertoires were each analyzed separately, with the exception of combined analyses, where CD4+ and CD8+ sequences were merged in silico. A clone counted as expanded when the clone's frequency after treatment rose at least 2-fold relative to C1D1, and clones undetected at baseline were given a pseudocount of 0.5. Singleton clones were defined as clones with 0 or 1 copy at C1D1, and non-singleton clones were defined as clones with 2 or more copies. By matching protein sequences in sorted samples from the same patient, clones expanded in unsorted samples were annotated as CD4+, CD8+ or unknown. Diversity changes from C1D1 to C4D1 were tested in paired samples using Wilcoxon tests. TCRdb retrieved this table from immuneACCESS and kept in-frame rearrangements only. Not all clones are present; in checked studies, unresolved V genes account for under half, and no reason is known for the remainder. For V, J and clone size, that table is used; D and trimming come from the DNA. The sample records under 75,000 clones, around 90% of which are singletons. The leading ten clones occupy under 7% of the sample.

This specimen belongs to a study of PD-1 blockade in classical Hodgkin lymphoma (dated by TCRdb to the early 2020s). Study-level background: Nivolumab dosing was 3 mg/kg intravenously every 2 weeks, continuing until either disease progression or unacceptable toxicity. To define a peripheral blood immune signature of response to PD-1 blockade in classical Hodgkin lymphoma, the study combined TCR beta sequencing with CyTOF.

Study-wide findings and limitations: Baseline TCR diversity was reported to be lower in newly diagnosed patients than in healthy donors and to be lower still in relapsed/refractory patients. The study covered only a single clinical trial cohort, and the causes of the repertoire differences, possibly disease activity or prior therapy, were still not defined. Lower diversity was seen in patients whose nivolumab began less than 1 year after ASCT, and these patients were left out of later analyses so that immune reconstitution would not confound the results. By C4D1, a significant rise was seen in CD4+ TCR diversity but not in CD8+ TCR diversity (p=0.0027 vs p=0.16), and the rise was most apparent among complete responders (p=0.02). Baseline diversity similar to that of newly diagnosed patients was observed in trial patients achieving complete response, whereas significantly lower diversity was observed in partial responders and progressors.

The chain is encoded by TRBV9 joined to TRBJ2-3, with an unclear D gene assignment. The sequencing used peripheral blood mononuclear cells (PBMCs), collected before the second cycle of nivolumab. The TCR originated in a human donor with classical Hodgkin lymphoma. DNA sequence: TGTGCCAGCAGCGTAGGCCTAGTAACAGATACGCAGTATTTT. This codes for CASSVGLVTDTQYF.